A single sample gave rise to the 16 T cell receptor beta chains below, sequenced in a study of OX40 agonist ivuxolimab in advanced cancers. The method was immunoSEQ multiplex PCR; TCRdb's version includes in-frame clones alone and lacks a portion of them. The sample holds 50,000 to 70,000 clones, around 93% seen once. Sequences were derived from CD4+ or CD8+ T cells sorted from blood, sampled in a trial of the OX40 agonist ivuxolimab. The receptors were sampled from an adult with an advanced solid tumor such as melanoma, head and neck, liver or kidney cancer.

The rearrangement joins TRBV5-1 to TRBJ1-4, with D possibly matching TRBD1 (6 bases). This CDR3 has 15 amino acids. The germline gives CDR1 SGHRS, CDR2 YFSETQ. V lost 4 bases and J 2 bases, leaving 12 bases between the germline ends. Here the CDR3 reads CASSETGVTNEKLFF. The CDR3 coding sequence is TGCGCCAGCAGCGAGACAGGAGTCACTAATGAAAAACTGTTTTTT.

The chain has TRBV5-1 and TRBJ2-7; no firm D call. Trimming cost V 4 bases and J 4 bases, with 6 bases left between them. Germline values: CDR1 SGHRS, CDR2 YFSETQ. CDR3 length equals 11 residues. The CDR3 sequence: CASSREYEQYF. DNA for the CDR3: TGCGCCAGCAGCCGCGAATACGAGCAGTACTTC.

The table lists this clone with a count of one. CDR3 in amino acids: CASSGGGTGQETQYF. The CDR3, as DNA: TGTGCCAGCAGTGGAGGGGGAACCGGACAAGAGACCCAGTACTTC. This chain uses TRBV25-1 with TRBJ2-5, with a weak D call TRBD1 (6 bases). Germline-derived CDR1 and CDR2 are MGHDK and SYGVNS. Trimming removed 4 bases from V and 2 bases from J, with 14 bases in between. The CDR3 contains 15 residues.

The rearrangement links TRBV15 to TRBJ1-4; D call uncertain. Germline V gene data show CDR1 as LNHNV and CDR2 as YYDKDF (reference sequence). This CDR3 contains 14 residues. The V end was cut by 1 base, the J end by 8 bases, with 11 bases between. CDR3 loop: CATSRGRLGEKLFF. The DNA of the CDR3 is TGTGCCACCAGCAGAGGCCGTTTAGGCGAAAAACTGTTTTTT.

The chain employs TRBV7-9 and TRBJ1-1, with D unresolved. Germline-derived CDR1 and CDR2 are SEHNR and FQNEAQ (reference sequence). Deletions cut 1 base from V and 3 bases from J, with 6 bases between. This CDR3 spans 13 amino acids. The CDR3, as DNA: TGTGCCAGCAGCTTAGTGACGGACACTGAAGCTTTCTTT. It is translated as CASSLVTDTEAFF. The whole variable domain, filled in from reference TRBV7-9 and TRBJ1-1, reads DTGVSQNPRHKITKRGQNVTFRCDPISEHNRLYWYRQTLGQGPEFLTYFQNEAQLEKSRLLSDRFSAERPKGSFSTLEIQRTEQGDSAMYLCASSLVTDTEAFFGQGTRLTVV.

In this sample, this clone turned up a few times. The rearrangement joins TRBV27 to TRBJ2-7, with 13 bases that match TRBD2. The CDR3 sequence is 14 residues long. Germline V lookup: CDR1 MNHEY, CDR2 SMNVEV (reference sequence). Trimming removed 6 bases from V and 4 bases from J; junction bases left unmatched: 3. CDR3 in DNA: TGTGCCAGCAGCAGGACTAGCGGGAGTTACGAGCAGTACTTC. Its translation is CASSRTSGSYEQYF.

About this clone itself: Germline is not matched at one junction end, which may reflect a read error. V gene TRBV18 combines with J gene TRBJ1-5; 8 bases align to TRBD1. The CDR3 runs 16 residues. Germline CDR1 is KGHSH and CDR2 is LQKENI. CDR3 bases: TGTGCCAGCTCTCCACAGGGGGAGCTTAGCAATCAGCCCCAGCATTTT. This translates into CASSPQGELSNQPQHF.

The chain joins TRBV6-6 to TRBJ2-7; the D gene is possibly TRBD2 (5 bases). Germline V gene sequence: CDR1 MNHNY, CDR2 SVGAGI (reference sequence). The CDR3 extends over 15 amino acids. Trimming took 0 bases from V and 2 from J, leaving 11 bases between them. The chain's CDR3 is CASSYSGSSTYEQYF. In DNA form, the CDR3 reads TGTGCCAGCAGTTACTCGGGGAGCTCCACCTACGAGCAGTACTTC.

J is TRBJ2-3 and V is TRBV28; D not resolved. The V and J ends lost 1 base and 6 bases respectively, with 17 bases between them. The length of the CDR3 is 16 residues. The germline gives CDR1 MDHEN, CDR2 SYDVKM. The CDR3 reads CASSLLSASPRDTQYF. The CDR3 DNA reads as TGTGCCAGCAGTTTATTGTCGGCCTCACCCCGGGATACGCAGTATTTT.

The sample holds one count of this clone. The chain couples TRBV19 to TRBJ2-7; either TRBD1 or TRBD2 may fit D (8 bases each). In germline, CDR1 is LNHDA, CDR2 SQIVND (reference sequence). Trimming took off 1 base at V and 7 bases at J, with 23 bases between the two ends. CDR3 size: 17 residues. CDR3 coding DNA: TGTGCCAGTAGTATAGTTAGCGGGACAGGTAGCCGGCAGGAGCAGTACTTC. Its translation: CASSIVSGTGSRQEQYF.

V and J are TRBV7-9 and TRBJ2-2; D is unclear. This CDR3 is built from 16 residues. Trimming cost V 7 bases and J 1 base, with 16 bases left between them. Per the germline V gene, CDR1 is SEHNR and CDR2 is FQNEAQ (reference sequence). CDR3 sequence: CASTPLAGVNTGELFF. The CDR3 DNA sequence: TGTGCCAGCACCCCCTTGGCAGGAGTGAACACCGGGGAGCTGTTTTTT.

V is TRBV10-3 and J is TRBJ1-5; D possibly corresponds to TRBD1 (6 bases). V was pared by 0 bases and J by 7 bases, with 13 bases between. CDR3 size: 15 residues. Germline values: CDR1 ENHRY, CDR2 SYGVKD. The CDR3 region has the DNA TGTGCCATCAGTGAGTCTGGAGGGGGTCACCAGCCCCAGCATTTT. Residues: CAISESGGGHQPQHF.

This clone was seen only once. The CDR3 here is CASSRQGNTEAFF. In DNA, the CDR3 is TGTGCCAGCAGTAGACAGGGTAACACTGAAGCTTTCTTT. The chain is built from TRBV6-6 and TRBJ1-1; TRBD1 matches at 7 bases. CDR1 MNHNY and CDR2 SVGAGI come from the germline V gene (reference sequence). The CDR3 covers 13 residues. The V gene end was trimmed by 5 bases and the J gene end by 2 bases; junction bases not matched to a gene: 2.

The V and J genes are TRBV7-2 and TRBJ2-2; tentatively, D is TRBD1 or TRBD2 (5 bases each). This CDR3 contains 15 residues. The V gene's germline CDR1 is SGHTA and CDR2 FQGNSA. Trimming took 5 bases from V and 6 from J, leaving 16 bases between them. The CDR3 nucleotides are TGTGCCAGCAGCCCGTCCGTCGGGGCCCCCGGGGAGCTGTTTTTT. Protein sequence: CASSPSVGAPGELFF. Supplemented by reference TRBV7-2 and TRBJ2-2, the full variable domain reads GAGVSQSPSNKVTEKGKDVELRCDPISGHTALYWYRQSLGQGLEFLIYFQGNSAPDKSGLPSDRFSAERTGGSVSTLTIQRTQQEDSAVYLCASSPSVGAPGELFFGEGSRLTVL.

J is TRBJ1-1 and V is TRBV7-6; TRBD1 matches 7 bases. Germline V gives CDR1 SGHVS, CDR2 FNYEAQ. The CDR3 is 21 amino acids. J lost 5 bases, V lost 5 bases, and 29 bases had no gene match. The CDR3 nucleotides are TGTGCCAGCAGCCTAAAATTGACAGGGAGGAGGGTGGATGAAGTTTTTACTGAAGCTTTCTTT. It codes for CASSLKLTGRRVDEVFTEAFF.

This chain joins TRBV9 and TRBJ2-3; 11 bases match TRBD1. Germline CDR1 reads SGDLS; CDR2 reads YYNGEE. V lost 2 bases, J lost 3 bases, and 2 bases stayed unmatched. CDR3 size: 15 residues. This CDR3 is CASSVGTGGTDTQYF. The CDR3 nucleotides are TGTGCCAGCAGCGTTGGGACAGGGGGAACAGATACGCAGTATTTT.